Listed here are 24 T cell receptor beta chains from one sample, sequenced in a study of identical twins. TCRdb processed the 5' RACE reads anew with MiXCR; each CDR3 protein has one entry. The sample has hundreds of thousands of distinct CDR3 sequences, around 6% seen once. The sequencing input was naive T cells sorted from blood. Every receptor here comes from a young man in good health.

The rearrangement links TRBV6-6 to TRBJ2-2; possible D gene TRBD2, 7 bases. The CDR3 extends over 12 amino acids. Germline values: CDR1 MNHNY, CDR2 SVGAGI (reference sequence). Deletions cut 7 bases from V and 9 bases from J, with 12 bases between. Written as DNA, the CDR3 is TGTGCCAGCAAGGGGGGGGGCTGGGAGCTGTTTTTT. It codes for CASKGGGWELFF.

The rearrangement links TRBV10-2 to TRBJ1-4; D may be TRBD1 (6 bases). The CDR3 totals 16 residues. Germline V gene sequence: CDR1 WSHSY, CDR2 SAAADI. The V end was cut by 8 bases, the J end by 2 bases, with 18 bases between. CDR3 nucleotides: TGCGCCAGCTCCACCTCACAGGGAAGTACTAATGAAAAACTGTTTTTT. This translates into CASSTSQGSTNEKLFF.

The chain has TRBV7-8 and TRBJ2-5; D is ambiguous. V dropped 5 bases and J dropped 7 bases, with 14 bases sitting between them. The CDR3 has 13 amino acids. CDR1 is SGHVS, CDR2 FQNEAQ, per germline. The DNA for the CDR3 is TGTGCCAGCAGCCCCCGGCAGTTTGGGACCCAGTACTTC. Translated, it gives CASSPRQFGTQYF.

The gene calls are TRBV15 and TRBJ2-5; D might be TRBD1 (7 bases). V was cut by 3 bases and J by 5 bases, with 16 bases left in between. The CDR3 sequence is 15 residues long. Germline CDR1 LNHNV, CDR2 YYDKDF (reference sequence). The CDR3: CATSSDPGGQETQYF. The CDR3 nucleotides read TGTGCCACCAGCAGCGACCCCGGGGGACAGGAGACCCAGTACTTC. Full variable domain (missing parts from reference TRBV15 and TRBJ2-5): DAMVIQNPRYQVTQFGKPVTLSCSQTLNHNVMYWYQQKSSQAPKLLFHYYDKDFNNEADTPDNFQSRRPNTSFCFLDIRSPGLGDTAMYLCATSSDPGGQETQYFGPGTRLLVL.

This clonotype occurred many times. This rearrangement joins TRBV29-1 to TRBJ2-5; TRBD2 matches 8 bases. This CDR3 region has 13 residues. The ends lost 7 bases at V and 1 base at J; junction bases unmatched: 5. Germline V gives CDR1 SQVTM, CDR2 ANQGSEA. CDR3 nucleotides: TGCAGCGCTACAACTAGCGGCCAAGAGACCCAGTACTTC. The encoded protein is CSATTSGQETQYF. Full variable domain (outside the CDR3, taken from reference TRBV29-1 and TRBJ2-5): SAVISQKPSRDICQRGTSLTIQCQVDSQVTMMFWYRQQPGQSLTLIATANQGSEATYESGFVIDKFPISRPNLTFSTLTVSNMSPEDSSIYLCSATTSGQETQYFGPGTRLLVL.

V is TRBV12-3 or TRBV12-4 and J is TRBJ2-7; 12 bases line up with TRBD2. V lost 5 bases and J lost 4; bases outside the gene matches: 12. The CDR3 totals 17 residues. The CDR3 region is CASSAGLAGPRRYEQYF. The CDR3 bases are TGTGCCAGCAGTGCCGGACTAGCGGGACCCAGGAGGTACGAGCAGTACTTC.

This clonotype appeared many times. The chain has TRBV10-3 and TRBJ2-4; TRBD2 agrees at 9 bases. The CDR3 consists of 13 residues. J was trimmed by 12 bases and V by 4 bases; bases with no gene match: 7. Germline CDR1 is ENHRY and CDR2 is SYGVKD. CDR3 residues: CAISALAGGTQYF. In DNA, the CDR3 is TGTGCCATCAGTGCACTAGCGGGTGGGACTCAGTACTTC.

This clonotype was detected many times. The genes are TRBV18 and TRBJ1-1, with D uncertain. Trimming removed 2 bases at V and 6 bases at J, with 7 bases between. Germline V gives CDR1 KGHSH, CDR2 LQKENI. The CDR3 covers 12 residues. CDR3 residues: CASSPSGPEAFF. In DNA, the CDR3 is TGTGCCAGCTCACCAAGCGGGCCTGAAGCTTTCTTT.

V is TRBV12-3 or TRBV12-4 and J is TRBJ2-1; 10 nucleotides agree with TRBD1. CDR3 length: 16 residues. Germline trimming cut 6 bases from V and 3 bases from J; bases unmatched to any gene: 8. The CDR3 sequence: CASSYWTGGSYNEQFF. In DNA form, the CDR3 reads TGTGCCAGCAGCTATTGGACAGGGGGAAGCTACAATGAGCAGTTCTTC.

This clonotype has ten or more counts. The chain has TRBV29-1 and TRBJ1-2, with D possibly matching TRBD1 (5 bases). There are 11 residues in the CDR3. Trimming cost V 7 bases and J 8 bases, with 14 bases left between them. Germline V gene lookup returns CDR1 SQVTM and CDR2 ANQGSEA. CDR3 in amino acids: CSGQQAGGYTF. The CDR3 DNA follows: TGCAGCGGACAACAGGCGGGGGGCTACACCTTC.

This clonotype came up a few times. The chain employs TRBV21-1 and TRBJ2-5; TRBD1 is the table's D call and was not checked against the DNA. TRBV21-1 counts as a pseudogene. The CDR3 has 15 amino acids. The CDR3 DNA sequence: TGTGCCAGCAGCAAAGAAACAGGGCGAAGAGAGACCCAGTACTTC. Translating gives CASSKETGRRETQYF.

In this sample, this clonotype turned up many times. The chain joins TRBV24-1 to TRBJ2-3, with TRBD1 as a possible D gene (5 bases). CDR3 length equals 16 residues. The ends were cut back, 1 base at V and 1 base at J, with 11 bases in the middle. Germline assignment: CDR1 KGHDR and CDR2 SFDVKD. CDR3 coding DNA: TGTGCCACCAGTGATTTCCAGGGAAGAGGCACAGATACGCAGTATTTT. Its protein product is CATSDFQGRGTDTQYF.

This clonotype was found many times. DNA of the CDR3: TGTGCCAGCAGCCAACAGGGAAGCGAGCAGTACTTC. Translating gives CASSQQGSEQYF. V and J are TRBV7-2 and TRBJ2-7; tentatively, D is TRBD1 (6 bases). Between the trimmed V and J ends, which lost 5 bases and 6 bases, there was a span of 11 bases. The CDR3 is 12 residues long. Per germline, CDR1 SGHTA and CDR2 FQGNSA.

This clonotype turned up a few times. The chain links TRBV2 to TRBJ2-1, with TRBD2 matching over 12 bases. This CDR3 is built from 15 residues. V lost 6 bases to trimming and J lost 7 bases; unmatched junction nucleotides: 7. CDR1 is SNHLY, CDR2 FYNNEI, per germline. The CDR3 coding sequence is TGTGCCAGCAGGAGACTAGCGGGAGCGGGGAATGAGCAGTTCTTC. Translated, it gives CASRRLAGAGNEQFF.

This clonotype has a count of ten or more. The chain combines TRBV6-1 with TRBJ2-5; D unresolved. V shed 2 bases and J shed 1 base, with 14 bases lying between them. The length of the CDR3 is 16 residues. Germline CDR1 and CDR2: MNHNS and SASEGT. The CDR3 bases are TGTGCCAGCAGTGAACTAGGGTTCGTCGGCCAAGAGACCCAGTACTTC. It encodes CASSELGFVGQETQYF.

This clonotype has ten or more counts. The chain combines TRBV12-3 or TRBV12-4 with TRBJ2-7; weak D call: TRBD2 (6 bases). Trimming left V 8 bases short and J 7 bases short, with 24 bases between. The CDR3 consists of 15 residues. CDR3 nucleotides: TGTGCCAGCCTCCTTCGGGACTCAAGATTGGAGGAGCAGTACTTC. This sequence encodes CASLLRDSRLEEQYF.

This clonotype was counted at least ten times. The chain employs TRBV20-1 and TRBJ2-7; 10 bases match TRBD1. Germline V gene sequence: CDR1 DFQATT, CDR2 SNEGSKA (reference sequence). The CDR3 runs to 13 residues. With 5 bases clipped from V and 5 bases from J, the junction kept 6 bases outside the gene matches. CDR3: CSARGQGGHEQYF. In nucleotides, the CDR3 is TGCAGTGCTCGCGGACAGGGGGGGCACGAGCAGTACTTC.

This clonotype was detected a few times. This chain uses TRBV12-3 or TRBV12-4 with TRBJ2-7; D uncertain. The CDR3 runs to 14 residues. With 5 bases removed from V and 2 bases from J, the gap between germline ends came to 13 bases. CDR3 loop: CASSGYRTPYEQYV. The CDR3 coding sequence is TGTGCCAGCAGTGGCTACCGGACCCCCTACGAGCAGTACGTC.

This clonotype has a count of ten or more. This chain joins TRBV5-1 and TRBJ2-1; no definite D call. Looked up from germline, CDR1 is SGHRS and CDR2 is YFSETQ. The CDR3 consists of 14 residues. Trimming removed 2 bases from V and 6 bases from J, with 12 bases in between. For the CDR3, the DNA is TGCGCCAGCAGCTTTTCGGCCCCTCTCAATGAGCAGTTCTTC. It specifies CASSFSAPLNEQFF.

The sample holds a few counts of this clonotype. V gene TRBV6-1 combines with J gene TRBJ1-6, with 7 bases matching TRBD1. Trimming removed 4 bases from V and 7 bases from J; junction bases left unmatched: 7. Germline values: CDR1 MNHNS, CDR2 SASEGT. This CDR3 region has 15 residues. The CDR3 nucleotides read TGTGCCAGCAGTGGGGACAGCGGAATAAATTCACCCCTCCACTTT. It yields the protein CASSGDSGINSPLHF.

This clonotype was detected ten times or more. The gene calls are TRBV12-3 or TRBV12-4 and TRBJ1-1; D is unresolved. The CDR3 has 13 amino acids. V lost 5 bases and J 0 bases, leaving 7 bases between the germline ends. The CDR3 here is CASSNSMNTEAFF. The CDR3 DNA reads TGTGCCAGCAGTAACAGCATGAACACTGAAGCTTTCTTT.

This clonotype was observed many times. CDR3 nucleotides: TGTGCCAGCAGGAGGGACTTGAAGGAAAAACTGTTTTTT. It translates to CASRRDLKEKLFF. This chain connects TRBV12-3 or TRBV12-4 to TRBJ1-4, with a tentative D call TRBD1 (5 bases). The CDR3 runs 13 residues. Trimming took 6 bases from V and 8 from J, leaving 13 bases between them.

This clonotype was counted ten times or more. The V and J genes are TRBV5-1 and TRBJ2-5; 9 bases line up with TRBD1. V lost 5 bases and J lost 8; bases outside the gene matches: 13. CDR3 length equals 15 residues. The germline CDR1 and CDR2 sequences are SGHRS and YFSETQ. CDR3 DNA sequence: TGCGCCAGCAGATCCCCCGGGACAGGGAACCCAACCCAGTACTTC. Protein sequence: CASRSPGTGNPTQYF.

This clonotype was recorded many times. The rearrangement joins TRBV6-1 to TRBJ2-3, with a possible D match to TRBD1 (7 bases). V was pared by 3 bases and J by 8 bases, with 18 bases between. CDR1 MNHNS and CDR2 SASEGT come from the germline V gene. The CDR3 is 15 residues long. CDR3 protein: CASSEAGSAGGTQYF. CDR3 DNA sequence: TGTGCCAGCAGTGAGGCCGGGAGCGCAGGGGGTACGCAGTATTTT.